These 13 T cell receptor beta chains came from one sample sequenced in a study of tumor-infiltrating lymphocytes in primary liver carcinoma. The input was roughly 0.5 ug total RNA; TCR beta cDNA was made from it with a constant-region primer. Researchers made the TCR beta libraries by running three nested multiplex PCR rounds with slightly modified ARM-PCR. TRBV1-TRBV30 forward primers paired with a C-beta reverse primer drove the first two PCR rounds, around 9 cycles each. TCRdb analysed the multiplex PCR reads with MiXCR anew, one entry per CDR3 protein. The sample has about 200,000 distinct CDR3 sequences; almost 65% are singletons. Unsorted whole blood served as the source of blood RNA, and germline DNA was extracted as well. Source material: peripheral blood. Every receptor here comes from a woman aged 55-70 years with primary liver carcinoma and hepatitis B virus infection.

The sample holds many counts of this clonotype. V and J are TRBV12-3 or TRBV12-4 and TRBJ2-1; TRBD1 agrees at 10 bases. This CDR3 comprises 14 residues. The junction had 5 bases not matched to a gene; V was cut back by 3 bases and J by 9 bases. CDR3 coding DNA: TGTGCCAGCAGTTTCGGACAGGGGGGAGGTGAGCAGTTCTTC. Protein: CASSFGQGGGEQFF.

This clonotype rates as medium-sized. The rearrangement links TRBV11-1 to TRBJ2-2; D is uncertain. CDR3 length equals 15 residues. Trimming stripped 10 bases from V and 0 bases from J, with 15 bases between. Germline CDR1 reads SGHAT; CDR2 reads FQDESV (reference sequence). The CDR3 DNA sequence: TGTGCCACCAAACCCGGTGGGTCGAACACCGGGGAGCTGTTTTTT. Amino acids: CATKPGGSNTGELFF. The full variable domain, in which reference TRBV11-1 and TRBJ2-2 provide the parts outside the CDR3, is EAEVAQSPRYKITEKSQAVAFWCDPISGHATLYWYRQILGQGPELLVQFQDESVVDDSQLPKDRFSAERLKGVDSTLKIQPAELGDSAMYLCATKPGGSNTGELFFGEGSRLTVL.

This clonotype was seen a few times. A clone one base away is much larger, so this may be a read error. It is likely a read error, because the conserved phenylalanine at the end of the CDR3 is missing. This sequence joins TRBV29-1 and TRBJ2-7, with 8 nucleotides matching TRBD1. Per the germline V gene, CDR1 is SQVTM and CDR2 is ANQGSEA. This CDR3 has 13 amino acids. Losses at the gene ends were 7 bases for V and 5 bases for J; bases not matched to a gene: 10. The CDR3 DNA follows: TGCAGCGCTTCGCGACAGGGGCTCAACGAGCAGTACCTC. Translating gives CSASRQGLNEQYL.

This clonotype was recorded a few times. Since a much larger clone is just one base distant, this may be a read error. V is TRBV6-6 and J is TRBJ2-2; TRBD2 matches at 12 bases. The CDR3 has 17 amino acids. Looked up from germline, CDR1 is MNHNY and CDR2 is SVGAGI (reference sequence). The V gene end was trimmed by 8 bases and the J gene end by 4 bases; junction bases not matched to a gene: 11. CDR3 sequence reads: CASARLAGDLGTGELFF. CDR3 nucleotide sequence: TGTGCCAGCGCCCGACTAGCGGGAGATCTGGGCACCGGGGAGCTGTTTTTT.

Regarding this clonotype: This could be a read error, since a much larger clone is one nucleotide away. This chain uses TRBV7-9 with TRBJ2-6, with a tentative D call TRBD1 (5 bases). The germline gives CDR1 SEHNR, CDR2 FQNEAQ (reference sequence). The CDR3 runs to 15 residues. This CDR3 reads CASRETVAGANDLTF. The CDR3 DNA follows: TGTGCCAGCAGGGAGACAGTCGCTGGGGCCAACGACCTGACTTTC.

With regard to this clonotype: Relative to the germline gene, one junction end is altered; a read error may explain this. The CDR3 region has the DNA TGTGCCAGCAGCCCCGGGACTCATTCCTACACTGAGCAGTTCTTC. Amino acid sequence: CASSPGTHSYTEQFF. The chain couples TRBV11-2 to TRBJ2-1; possible D gene TRBD2, 6 bases. CDR1 is SGHAT and CDR2 is FQNNGV in the germline V gene. This CDR3 spans 15 amino acids.

Concerning this clonotype itself: A single base separates this from a much larger clone, so it may be a read error. This chain joins TRBV4-1 and TRBJ2-1; 15 bases are shared with TRBD2. This CDR3 is built from 19 residues. CDR1 and CDR2 from the germline V gene are MGHRA and YSYEKL. V was clipped by 3 bases and J by 6 bases; unmatched bases: 12. DNA of the CDR3: TGCGCCAGCAGCCACCCCGCTGGACTAGCGGGAGGGCCTGGCAATGAGCAGTTCTTC. It translates to CASSHPAGLAGGPGNEQFF.

This clonotype was counted many times. This rearrangement joins TRBV4-2 to TRBJ2-7; 7 bases line up with TRBD2. Germline trimming cut 2 bases from V and 3 bases from J; bases unmatched to any gene: 4. Germline CDR1 reads LGHNA; CDR2 reads YNFKEQ. The CDR3 consists of 14 residues. CDR3 region: CASSQLGEGYEQYF. In DNA, the CDR3 is TGTGCCAGCAGCCAATTAGGGGAGGGCTACGAGCAGTACTTC.

The V call is TRBV6-6, the J call TRBJ1-3; 11 positions agree with TRBD1. V shed 5 bases, J shed 1 base, and the junction held 7 bases outside the gene matches. Germline V gene sequence: CDR1 MNHNY, CDR2 SVGAGI (reference sequence). The CDR3 has 17 residues. CDR3 sequence: CASSTRTGGGSGNTIYF. CDR3 DNA sequence: TGTGCCAGCAGTACTCGGACAGGGGGCGGTTCTGGAAACACCATATATTTT.

This clonotype was found a few times. Germline and junction disagree at one end, which may indicate a read error. The chain employs TRBV14 and TRBJ2-3; D ambiguous. The CDR3 length is 11 residues. CDR1 is SGHDN, CDR2 FVKESK, per germline. Here the CDR3 reads CVSSQTDTQYF. CDR3 sequence (DNA): TGTGTCAGCAGCCAAACAGATACGCAGTATTTT.

On this clonotype itself: A much larger clone sits a single nucleotide away, making a read error possible. The V gene is TRBV10-3, the J gene TRBJ2-7; 11 nucleotides match TRBD2. Germline CDR1 is ENHRY and CDR2 is SYGVKD. The CDR3 is 16 residues long. CDR3 in DNA: TGTGCCATCAGTGATCCTGGGACTAGCGGAAACTACGTGCAGTACTTC. It is translated as CAISDPGTSGNYVQYF.

This chain joins TRBV12-3 or TRBV12-4 and TRBJ1-1; perhaps TRBD1 as D (5 bases). The germline V and J ends were trimmed by 5 bases and 0 bases, with 10 bases remaining between them. The length of the CDR3 is 14 residues. The CDR3 sequence: CASSGRQLNTEAFF. CDR3 coding DNA: TGTGCCAGCAGTGGGAGACAGCTGAACACTGAAGCTTTCTTT.

In the case of this clonotype: The junction departs from the called germline gene at one end, perhaps through a read error. The chain combines TRBV30 with TRBJ1-5; the D is unclear. The CDR3 has 13 residues. The germline V gene has CDR1 GTSNPN and CDR2 SVGIG (reference sequence). This chain's CDR3 is CAWSVVEAQSQHF. The CDR3 region has the DNA TGTGCCTGGAGTGTGGTGGAGGCTCAGTCCCAGCATTTT.